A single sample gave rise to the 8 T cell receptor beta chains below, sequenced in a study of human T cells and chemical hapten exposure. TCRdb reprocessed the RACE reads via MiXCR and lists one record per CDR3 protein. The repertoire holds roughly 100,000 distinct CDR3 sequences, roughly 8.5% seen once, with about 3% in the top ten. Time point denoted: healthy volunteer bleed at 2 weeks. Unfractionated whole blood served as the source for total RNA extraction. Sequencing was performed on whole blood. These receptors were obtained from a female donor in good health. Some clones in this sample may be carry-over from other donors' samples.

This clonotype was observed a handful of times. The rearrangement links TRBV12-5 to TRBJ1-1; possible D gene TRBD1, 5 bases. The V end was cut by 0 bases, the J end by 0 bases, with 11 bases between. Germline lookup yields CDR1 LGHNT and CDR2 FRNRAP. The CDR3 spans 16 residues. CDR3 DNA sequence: TGTGCTAGTGGTTTGGTATTGGGGCAGATGAACACTGAAGCTTTCTTT. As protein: CASGLVLGQMNTEAFF. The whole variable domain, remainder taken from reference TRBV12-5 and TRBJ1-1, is DARVTQTPRHKVTEMGQEVTMRCQPILGHNTVFWYRQTMMQGLELLAYFRNRAPLDDSGMPKDRFSAEMPDATLATLKIQPSEPRDSAVYFCASGLVLGQMNTEAFFGQGTRLTVV.

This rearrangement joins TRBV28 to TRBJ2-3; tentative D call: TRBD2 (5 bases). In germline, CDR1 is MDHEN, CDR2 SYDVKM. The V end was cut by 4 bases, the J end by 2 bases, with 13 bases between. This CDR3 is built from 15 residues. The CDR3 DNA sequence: TGTGCCAGCAGTTCACCAAGCGGAACCACAGATACGCAGTATTTT. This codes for CASSSPSGTTDTQYF.

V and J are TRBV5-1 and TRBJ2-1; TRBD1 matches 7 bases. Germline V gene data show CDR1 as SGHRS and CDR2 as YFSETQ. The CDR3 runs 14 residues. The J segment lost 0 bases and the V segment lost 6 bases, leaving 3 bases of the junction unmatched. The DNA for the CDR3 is TGCGCCAGCAACCGGGACAGCTCCTACAATGAGCAGTTCTTC. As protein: CASNRDSSYNEQFF.

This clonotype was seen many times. CDR3 sequence reads: CASSQATRYEQYF. The CDR3 nucleotides read TGTGCCAGCAGCCAAGCTACCCGCTACGAGCAGTACTTC. The gene calls are TRBV14 and TRBJ2-7; D remains unclear. CDR1 and CDR2 (germline): SGHDN, FVKESK. The CDR3 sequence is 13 residues long. The V gene lost 1 base and the J gene lost 3 bases, with 7 bases spanning the gap.

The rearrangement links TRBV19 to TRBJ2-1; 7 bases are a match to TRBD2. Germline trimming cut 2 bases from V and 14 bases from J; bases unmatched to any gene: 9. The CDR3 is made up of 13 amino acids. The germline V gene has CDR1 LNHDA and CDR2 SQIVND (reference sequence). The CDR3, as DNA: TGTGCCAGTAGTATACCCCTTCCAGGGAGGGAGTTCTTC. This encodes CASSIPLPGREFF.

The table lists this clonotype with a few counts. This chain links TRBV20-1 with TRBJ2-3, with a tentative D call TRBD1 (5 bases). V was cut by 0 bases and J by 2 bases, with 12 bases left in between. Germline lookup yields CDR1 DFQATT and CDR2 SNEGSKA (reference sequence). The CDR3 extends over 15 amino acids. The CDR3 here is CSARDLQAFTDTQYF. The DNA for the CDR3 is TGCAGTGCTAGAGATCTACAGGCATTCACAGATACGCAGTATTTT.

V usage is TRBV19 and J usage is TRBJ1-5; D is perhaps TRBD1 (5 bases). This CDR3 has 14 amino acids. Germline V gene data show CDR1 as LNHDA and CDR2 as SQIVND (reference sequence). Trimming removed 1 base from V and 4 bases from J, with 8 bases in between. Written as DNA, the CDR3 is TGTGCCAGTAGTATAGTAGGGACTAATCAGCCCCAGCATTTT. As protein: CASSIVGTNQPQHF.

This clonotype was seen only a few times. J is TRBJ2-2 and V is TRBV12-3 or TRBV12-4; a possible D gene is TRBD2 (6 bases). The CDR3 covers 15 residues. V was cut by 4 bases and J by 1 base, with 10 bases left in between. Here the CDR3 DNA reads TGTGCCAGCAGTTCGCTTAGCGGGAACACCGGGGAGCTGTTTTTT. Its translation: CASSSLSGNTGELFF.